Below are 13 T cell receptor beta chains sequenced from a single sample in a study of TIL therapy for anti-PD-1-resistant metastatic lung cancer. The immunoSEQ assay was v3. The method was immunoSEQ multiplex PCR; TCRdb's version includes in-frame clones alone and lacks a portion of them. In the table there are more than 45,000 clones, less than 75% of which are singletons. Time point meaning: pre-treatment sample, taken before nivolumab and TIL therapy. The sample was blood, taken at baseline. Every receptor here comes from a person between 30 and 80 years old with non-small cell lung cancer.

CDR3 bases: TGTGCCAGCAGCCAAGTGGGGCAGGGTGGGGAGACCCAGTACTTC. Residues: CASSQVGQGGETQYF. V usage is TRBV4-2 and J usage is TRBJ2-5, with D maybe TRBD1 (5 bases). The CDR3 loop spans 15 amino acids. Germline values: CDR1 LGHNA, CDR2 YNFKEQ. Trimming pared 1 base from V and 5 bases from J, leaving 14 bases between.

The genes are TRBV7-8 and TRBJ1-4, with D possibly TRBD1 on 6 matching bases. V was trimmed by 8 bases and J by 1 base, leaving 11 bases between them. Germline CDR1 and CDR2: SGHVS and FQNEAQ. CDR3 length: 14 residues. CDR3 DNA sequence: TGTGCCAGCGCCTCAGGGGAAACTAATGAAAAACTGTTTTTT. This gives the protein CASASGETNEKLFF. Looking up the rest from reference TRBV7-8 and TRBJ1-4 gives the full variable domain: GAGVSQSPRYKVAKRGQDVALRCDPISGHVSLFWYQQALGQGPEFLTYFQNEAQLDKSGLPSDRFFAERPEGSVSTLKIQRTQQEDSAVYLCASASGETNEKLFFGSGTQLSVL.

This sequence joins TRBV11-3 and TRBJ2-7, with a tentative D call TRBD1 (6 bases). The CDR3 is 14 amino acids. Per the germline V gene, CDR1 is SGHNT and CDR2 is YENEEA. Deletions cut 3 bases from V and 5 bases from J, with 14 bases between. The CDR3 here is CASSFEGVGDEQYF. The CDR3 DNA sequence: TGTGCCAGCAGCTTCGAGGGGGTAGGGGACGAGCAGTACTTC.

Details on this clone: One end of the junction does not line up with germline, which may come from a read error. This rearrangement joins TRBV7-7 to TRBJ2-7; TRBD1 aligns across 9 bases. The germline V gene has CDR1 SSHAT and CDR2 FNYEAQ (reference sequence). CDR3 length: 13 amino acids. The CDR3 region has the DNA TGTGCTAGCAGCTTAGACAGGGGGGGCGAGCAGTACTTC. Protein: CASSLDRGGEQYF.

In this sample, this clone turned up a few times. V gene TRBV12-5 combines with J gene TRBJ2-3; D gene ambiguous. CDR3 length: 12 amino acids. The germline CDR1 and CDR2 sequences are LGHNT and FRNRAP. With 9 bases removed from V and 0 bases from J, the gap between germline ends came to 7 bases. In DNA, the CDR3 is TGTGCTAGCGCCGGGAGCACAGATACGCAGTATTTT. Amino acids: CASAGSTDTQYF.

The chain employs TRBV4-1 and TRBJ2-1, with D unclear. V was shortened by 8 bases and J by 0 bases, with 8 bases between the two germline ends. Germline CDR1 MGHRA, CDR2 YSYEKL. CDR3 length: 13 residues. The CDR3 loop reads CASAVSSYNEQFF. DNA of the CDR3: TGCGCCAGCGCGGTGAGCTCCTACAATGAGCAGTTCTTC.

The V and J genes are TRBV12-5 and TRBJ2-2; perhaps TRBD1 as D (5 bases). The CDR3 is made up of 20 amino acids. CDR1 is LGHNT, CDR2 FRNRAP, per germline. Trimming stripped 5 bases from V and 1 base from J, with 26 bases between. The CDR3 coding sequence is TGTGCTAGTGGTCTGCGGTCCATGATGTTGACAGAGATGAACACCGGGGAGCTGTTTTTT. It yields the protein CASGLRSMMLTEMNTGELFF. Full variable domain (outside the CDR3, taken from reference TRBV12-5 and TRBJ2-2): DARVTQTPRHKVTEMGQEVTMRCQPILGHNTVFWYRQTMMQGLELLAYFRNRAPLDDSGMPKDRFSAEMPDATLATLKIQPSEPRDSAVYFCASGLRSMMLTEMNTGELFFGEGSRLTVL.

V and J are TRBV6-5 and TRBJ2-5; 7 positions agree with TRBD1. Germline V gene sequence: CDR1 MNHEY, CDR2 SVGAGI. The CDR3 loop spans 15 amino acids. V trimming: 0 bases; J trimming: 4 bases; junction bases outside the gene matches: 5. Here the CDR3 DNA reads TGTGCCAGCAGTTACTCCCCGGGACAGACAGAGACCCAGTACTTC. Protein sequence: CASSYSPGQTETQYF.

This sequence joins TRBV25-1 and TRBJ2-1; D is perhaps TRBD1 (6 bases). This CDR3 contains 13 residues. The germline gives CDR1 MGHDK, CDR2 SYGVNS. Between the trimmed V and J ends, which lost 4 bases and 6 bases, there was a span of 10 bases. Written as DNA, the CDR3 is TGTGCCAGCAGTGTTTCAGGGGCCAATGAGCAGTTCTTC. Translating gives CASSVSGANEQFF.

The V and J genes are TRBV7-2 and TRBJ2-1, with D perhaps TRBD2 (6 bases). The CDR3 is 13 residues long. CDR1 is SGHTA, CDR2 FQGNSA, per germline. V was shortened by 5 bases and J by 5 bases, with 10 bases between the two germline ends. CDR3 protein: CASSLTSNNEQFF. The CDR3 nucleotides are TGTGCCAGCAGCCTCACTAGCAACAATGAGCAGTTCTTC.

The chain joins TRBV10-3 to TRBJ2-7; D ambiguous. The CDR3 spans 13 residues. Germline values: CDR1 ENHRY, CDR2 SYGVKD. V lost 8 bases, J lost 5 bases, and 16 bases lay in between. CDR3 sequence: CAIHSRASDEQYF. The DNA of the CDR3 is TGTGCCATCCATTCCCGGGCCTCGGACGAGCAGTACTTC.

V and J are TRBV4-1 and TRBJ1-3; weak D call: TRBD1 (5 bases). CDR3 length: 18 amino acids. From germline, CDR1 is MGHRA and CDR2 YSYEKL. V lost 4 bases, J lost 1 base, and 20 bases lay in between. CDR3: CASSRTGLLIPSGNTIYF. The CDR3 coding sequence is TGCGCCAGCAGCCGGACGGGACTCCTGATTCCATCTGGAAACACCATATATTTT.

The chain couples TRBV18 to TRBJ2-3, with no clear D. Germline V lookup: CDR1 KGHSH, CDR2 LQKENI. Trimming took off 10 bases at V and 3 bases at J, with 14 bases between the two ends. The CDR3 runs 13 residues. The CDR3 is CATSDVRTDTQYF. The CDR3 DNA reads TGTGCCACCTCCGATGTTCGGACAGATACGCAGTATTTT.